The rows below give T cell receptor beta chains drawn from one sample of a study of OX40 agonist ivuxolimab in advanced cancers. Using immunoSEQ multiplex PCR, the repertoire was profiled, and TCRdb retains in-frame clones only, with some absent. The sample has tens of thousands of clones; over 85% are singletons. Sequenced here: CD4+ or CD8+ T cells sorted from blood, sampled in a trial of the OX40 agonist ivuxolimab. All receptors come from an adult with an advanced solid tumor such as melanoma, head and neck, liver or kidney cancer. The CDR3 runs from the conserved cysteine through the conserved F or W. A D gene is named only where the DNA matches it firmly. Only some rows state a clone size, as once, few, many or a class for expanded clones.

d_call: TRBD2
v_call: TRBV10-2
clone_size: -
j_call: TRBJ2-5
cdr3_nt: TGCGCCAGCAGTGAGGGGCGGGGGGGAAAACAAGAGACCCAGTACTTC
cdr3_aa: CASSEGRGGKQETQYF

d_call: -
v_call: TRBV5-6
clone_size: once
j_call: TRBJ1-2
cdr3_nt: TGTGCCAGCAGCTTGAGCAACTATGGCTACACCTTC
cdr3_aa: CASSLSNYGYTF

d_call: -
v_call: TRBV5-6
clone_size: -
j_call: TRBJ1-4
cdr3_nt: TGTGCCAGCAGCTTGGCCCCAGGGGTGAGTGAAAAACTGTTTTTT
cdr3_aa: CASSLAPGVSEKLFF

d_call: TRBD2
v_call: TRBV11-2
clone_size: -
j_call: TRBJ2-7
cdr3_nt: TGTGCCAGCAGCTTAGGGCGGGGGGGCCACTACGAGCAGTACTTC
cdr3_aa: CASSLGRGGHYEQYF

d_call: -
v_call: TRBV29-1
clone_size: few
j_call: TRBJ1-5
cdr3_nt: TGCAGCGTTGGGGGCCTCAATCAGCCCCAGCATTTT
cdr3_aa: CSVGGLNQPQHF

d_call: -
v_call: TRBV5-1
clone_size: -
j_call: TRBJ2-7
cdr3_nt: TGCGCCAGCAGCTTGTCCTTGACCCGGGCCGACTCCTACGAGCAGTACTTC
cdr3_aa: CASSLSLTRADSYEQYF

d_call: -
v_call: TRBV6-1
clone_size: -
j_call: TRBJ1-5
cdr3_nt: TGTGCCAGCACTAGGGATTTTAAGCCCCAGCATTTT
cdr3_aa: CASTRDFKPQHF

d_call: -
v_call: TRBV5-1
clone_size: -
j_call: TRBJ1-2
cdr3_nt: TGCGCCAGCAGCTTGGGCGGATCCTCAAACTATGGCTACACCTTC
cdr3_aa: CASSLGGSSNYGYTF

d_call: -
v_call: TRBV25-1
clone_size: -
j_call: TRBJ1-1
cdr3_nt: TGTGCCAGCAGTGAATCGTTTTTGGGGGGCAGGGGCACTGAAGCTTTCTTT
cdr3_aa: CASSESFLGGRGTEAFF

d_call: TRBD1
v_call: TRBV27
clone_size: -
j_call: TRBJ2-2
cdr3_nt: TGTGCCAGCAGTTTCTTCCGGGACAGCCCAACCGGGGAGCTGTTTTTT
cdr3_aa: CASSFFRDSPTGELFF

d_call: -
v_call: TRBV9
clone_size: -
j_call: TRBJ2-1
cdr3_nt: TGTGCCAGCAGCGCAGTGGGAGGGGGTCCCGGTGAGCAGTTCTTC
cdr3_aa: CASSAVGGGPGEQFF

d_call: -
v_call: TRBV5-4
clone_size: -
j_call: TRBJ2-7
cdr3_nt: TGTGCCAGCAGCTCCATCCACAGCGGCCCCCCCGAGCAGTACTTC
cdr3_aa: CASSSIHSGPPEQYF

d_call: TRBD1
v_call: TRBV6-6
clone_size: -
j_call: TRBJ1-4
cdr3_nt: TGTGCCAGCAGTCCCCGGGACAGGGATGAAAAACTGTTTTTT
cdr3_aa: CASSPRDRDEKLFF

d_call: -
v_call: TRBV5-1
clone_size: -
j_call: TRBJ2-2
cdr3_nt: TGCGCCAGCAGCGCGTTGGGCTCGGGAAGAACGAACACCGGGGAGCTGTTTTTT
cdr3_aa: CASSALGSGRTNTGELFF

d_call: -
v_call: TRBV19
clone_size: -
j_call: TRBJ2-7
cdr3_nt: TGTGCCAGCAGGGGCAGGGCTGCCCACGAGCAGTACTTC
cdr3_aa: CASRGRAAHEQYF

d_call: TRBD1
v_call: TRBV28
clone_size: -
j_call: TRBJ1-1
cdr3_nt: TGTGCCAGCAGTCTCCCGTCTGGGACAGGACCGAACACTGAAGCTTTCTTT
cdr3_aa: CASSLPSGTGPNTEAFF

d_call: -
v_call: TRBV28
clone_size: once
j_call: TRBJ1-5
cdr3_nt: TGTGCCAGCAGTTTTTATATACAGGGAGGGCAGCCCCAGCATTTT
cdr3_aa: CASSFYIQGGQPQHF

d_call: TRBD1
v_call: TRBV11-2
clone_size: -
j_call: TRBJ1-1
cdr3_nt: TGTGCCAGCAGCATCTCGAGGACAGGCACTGAAGCTTTCTTT
cdr3_aa: CASSISRTGTEAFF

d_call: -
v_call: TRBV30
clone_size: -
j_call: TRBJ1-6
cdr3_nt: TGTGCCTGGAAGTGGGGAAATAATTCACCCCTCCACTTT
cdr3_aa: CAWKWGNNSPLHF

d_call: -
v_call: TRBV11-2
clone_size: -
j_call: TRBJ2-7
cdr3_nt: TGTGCCAGCAGCTTTAGCGGAGGCACCTACGAGCAGTACTTC
cdr3_aa: CASSFSGGTYEQYF

d_call: -
v_call: TRBV11-2
clone_size: -
j_call: TRBJ2-7
cdr3_nt: TGTGCCAGCAGCCCTAGCGGGACAGGGCACGAGCAGTACTTC
cdr3_aa: CASSPSGTGHEQYF

d_call: -
v_call: TRBV5-1
clone_size: -
j_call: TRBJ2-1
cdr3_nt: TGCGCCAGCAGCTGGGACGGGCTCTCCTACAATGAGCAGTTCTTC
cdr3_aa: CASSWDGLSYNEQFF

d_call: -
v_call: TRBV30
clone_size: -
j_call: TRBJ2-5
cdr3_nt: TGTGCCTGGATAGGGACTTCGCGTGAGACCCAGTACTTC
cdr3_aa: CAWIGTSRETQYF

d_call: -
v_call: TRBV19
clone_size: -
j_call: TRBJ1-4
cdr3_nt: TGTGCCAGTAGCAATTGGGCTACGGGAGGGGTTGGAAAACTGTTTTTT
cdr3_aa: CASSNWATGGVGKLFF

d_call: -
v_call: TRBV6-5
clone_size: -
j_call: TRBJ1-1
cdr3_nt: TGTGCCACTTTCGCTTCTGAAGCTTTCTTT
cdr3_aa: CATFASEAFF

d_call: -
v_call: TRBV20-1
clone_size: -
j_call: TRBJ1-1
cdr3_nt: TGCAGTGCCTCAGGGCTCACTGAAGCTTTCTTT
cdr3_aa: CSASGLTEAFF

d_call: -
v_call: TRBV2
clone_size: -
j_call: TRBJ2-1
cdr3_nt: TGTGCCAGCAGTACCCGGGACTCCCCGGCCAATGAGCAGTTCTTC
cdr3_aa: CASSTRDSPANEQFF

d_call: -
v_call: TRBV19
clone_size: -
j_call: TRBJ1-2
cdr3_nt: TGTGCCAGTAGTACCACAGCCCGCCCAGCTAACTATGGCTACACCTTC
cdr3_aa: CASSTTARPANYGYTF

d_call: -
v_call: TRBV21-1
clone_size: once
j_call: TRBJ1-5
cdr3_nt: TGTGCCAGCAGTAACAGGGTGTGGCCCCGTCCGCCCCAGCATTTT
cdr3_aa: CASSNRVWPRPPQHF

d_call: TRBD1
v_call: TRBV7-3
clone_size: -
j_call: TRBJ2-3
cdr3_nt: TGTGCCAGCAGCATCACAGGGGCTGGCACAGATACGCAGTATTTT
cdr3_aa: CASSITGAGTDTQYF

d_call: TRBD2
v_call: TRBV7-3
clone_size: -
j_call: TRBJ2-2
cdr3_nt: TGTGCCAGCAGCCCCTCAACTAGCGGGAGGACCGGGGAGCTGTTTTTT
cdr3_aa: CASSPSTSGRTGELFF

d_call: -
v_call: TRBV2
clone_size: -
j_call: TRBJ1-1
cdr3_nt: TGTGCCAGCAGCGACGTGGCAGTAATGAACACTGAAGCTTTCTTT
cdr3_aa: CASSDVAVMNTEAFF

d_call: -
v_call: TRBV27
clone_size: -
j_call: TRBJ1-6
cdr3_nt: TGTGCCAGCAGTCGGAACAGTCCTAATTCACCCCTCCACTTT
cdr3_aa: CASSRNSPNSPLHF

d_call: -
v_call: TRBV29-1
clone_size: -
j_call: TRBJ1-3
cdr3_nt: TGCAGCGTCTCCGGGAACTCTGGAAACACCATATATTTT
cdr3_aa: CSVSGNSGNTIYF

d_call: TRBD1
v_call: TRBV5-1
clone_size: -
j_call: TRBJ2-6
cdr3_nt: TGCGCCAGCAGCATAGCAGGACAGGGGTCTGGGGCCAACGTCCTGACTTTC
cdr3_aa: CASSIAGQGSGANVLTF

d_call: -
v_call: TRBV6-5
clone_size: -
j_call: TRBJ1-6
cdr3_nt: TGTGCCAGCAGTTACCCGGGCCGTGCGCGTGCGGCCCTCCACTTT
cdr3_aa: CASSYPGRARAALHF

d_call: -
v_call: TRBV19
clone_size: -
j_call: TRBJ2-7
cdr3_nt: TGTGCCAGTAGACGAGACAGATTAGACTACGAGCAGTACTTC
cdr3_aa: CASRRDRLDYEQYF

d_call: -
v_call: TRBV9
clone_size: -
j_call: TRBJ2-1
cdr3_nt: TGTGCCAGCAGCGTAGAAGGCAGGACCTACAATGAGCAGTTCTTC
cdr3_aa: CASSVEGRTYNEQFF

d_call: -
v_call: TRBV7-6
clone_size: once
j_call: TRBJ2-3
cdr3_nt: TGTGCCAGCAGCATCCAGGGTTCGGGGGCCACAGATACGCAGTATTTT
cdr3_aa: CASSIQGSGATDTQYF

d_call: -
v_call: TRBV5-1
clone_size: -
j_call: TRBJ2-1
cdr3_nt: TGCGCCAGCAGCCGGACCCTCGACGAGTTGTTCTTC
cdr3_aa: CASSRTLDELFF

d_call: -
v_call: TRBV27
clone_size: -
j_call: TRBJ2-3
cdr3_nt: TGTGCCAGCAGTTCATCCGGGACGCTCCGAAGTACGCAGTATTTT
cdr3_aa: CASSSSGTLRSTQYF

d_call: -
v_call: TRBV5-1
clone_size: -
j_call: TRBJ2-7
cdr3_nt: TGCGCCAGCAGCTTGGATGTTGGGTCGTACGAGCAGTACTTC
cdr3_aa: CASSLDVGSYEQYF

d_call: -
v_call: TRBV6-1
clone_size: -
j_call: TRBJ2-6
cdr3_nt: TGTGCCAGCAGTGAAGGGGCAGGGTGGCGTGGAGGGGCCAACGTCCTGACTTTC
cdr3_aa: CASSEGAGWRGGANVLTF